These T cell receptor beta chains were read from a single sample in a study of PD-1 and CTLA-4 blockade in melanoma. The protocol was immunoSEQ multiplex PCR, while the TCRdb copy is restricted to in-frame clones and leaves out a portion. The data contain around 21,000 clones, around 88% of them seen just once; the ten biggest clones take up about 7.2%. The sample was CD8+ T cells from peripheral blood, taken before anti-PD-1 treatment. The receptors were sampled from a human donor with melanoma. CDR3s include the opening cysteine and the closing phenylalanine or tryptophan. A D gene is named only where the DNA matches it firmly. Size is stated for part of the rows, as once, few or many counts, or as a class when the clone is expanded.

TRBJ2-6	TRBV4-1	-	17	-	CASSMLATPSGANVLTF	TGCGCCAGCAGCATGCTAGCTACCCCCTCTGGGGCCAACGTCCTGACTTTC
TRBJ2-7	TRBV29-1	-	14	-	CSVVSGTYSYEQYF	TGCAGCGTTGTCAGCGGGACATACTCCTACGAGCAGTACTTC
TRBJ2-2	TRBV11-2	-	15	-	CASSYGPMITGELFF	TGTGCCAGCAGCTACGGCCCCATGATCACCGGGGAGCTGTTTTTT
TRBJ1-1	TRBV4-3	-	16	TRBD1	CASSQDWGQGGTEAFF	TGCGCCAGCAGCCAAGATTGGGGACAGGGAGGAACTGAAGCTTTCTTT
TRBJ2-7	TRBV12-3/TRBV12-4	once	12	-	CASSLPNYEQYF	TGTGCCAGCAGTTTGCCCAATTACGAGCAGTACTTC
TRBJ2-2	TRBV4-1	-	18	TRBD2	CASSQEASGGGNTGELFF	TGCGCCAGCAGCCAAGAGGCTAGCGGGGGTGGGAACACCGGGGAGCTGTTTTTT
TRBJ2-1	TRBV6-5	-	15	-	CASSYSKGGLNEQFF	TGTGCCAGCAGTTACTCGAAGGGGGGACTCAATGAGCAGTTCTTC
TRBJ2-1	TRBV6-1	-	15	-	CASSEVRVSYNEQFF	TGTGCCAGCAGTGAAGTCAGGGTGTCCTACAATGAGCAGTTCTTC
TRBJ2-2	TRBV9	-	18	TRBD1	CASSVNRDRGLETGELFF	TGTGCCAGCAGCGTAAACCGGGACAGGGGGCTGGAGACCGGGGAGCTGTTTTTT
TRBJ2-3	TRBV9	-	15	TRBD1	CASSAGQADSDTQYF	TGTGCCAGCAGCGCCGGACAGGCGGACTCAGATACGCAGTATTTT
TRBJ2-2	TRBV12-3/TRBV12-4	once	13	-	CASSSPHGGELFF	TGTGCCAGCAGTTCCCCCCATGGTGGGGAGCTGTTTTTT
TRBJ2-7	TRBV28	-	15	-	CASSNRGLGSYEQYF	TGTGCCAGCAGCAACCGGGGCCTGGGGTCCTACGAGCAGTACTTC
TRBJ2-2	TRBV12-5	-	14	-	CASASSGITGELFF	TGTGCTAGTGCCTCGAGTGGGATAACCGGGGAGCTGTTTTTT
TRBJ2-5	TRBV7-8	-	13	-	CASSLPGQETQYF	TGTGCCAGCAGCTTGCCGGGCCAAGAGACCCAGTACTTC
TRBJ1-2	TRBV27	-	13	-	CASSLQGNYGYTF	TGTGCCAGCAGCCTTCAGGGGAACTATGGCTACACCTTC
TRBJ2-7	TRBV10-3	once	15	-	CAISDTGGPVYEQYF	TGTGCCATCAGTGACACGGGGGGCCCGGTCTACGAGCAGTACTTC
TRBJ1-2	TRBV7-9	-	13	-	CASTSRTGLGYTF	TGTGCCAGCACCTCCCGGACGGGCCTTGGCTACACCTTC
TRBJ1-1	TRBV7-9	-	16	TRBD1	CASSPRQGARDTEAFF	TGTGCCAGCAGCCCAAGACAGGGGGCGAGGGACACTGAAGCTTTCTTT
TRBJ1-2	TRBV27	-	15	TRBD1	CASSPGTGLRDGYTF	TGTGCCAGCAGTCCAGGGACAGGCCTGCGAGATGGCTACACCTTC
TRBJ2-3	TRBV24-1	-	18	TRBD2	CATSDPKRRAGAGDTQYF	TGTGCCACCAGTGATCCCAAACGGCGAGCGGGGGCGGGGGATACGCAGTATTTT
TRBJ2-3	TRBV3-1/TRBV3-2	once	13	-	CASSLEATDTQYF	TGTGCCAGCAGCCTCGAGGCTACAGATACGCAGTATTTT
TRBJ1-1	TRBV9	-	10	-	CASGYPEAFF	TGTGCCAGCGGGTATCCTGAAGCTTTCTTT
TRBJ2-7	TRBV10-3	-	15	-	CATKLETTARYEQYF	TGTGCCACCAAGCTTGAGACCACGGCCCGTTACGAGCAGTACTTC
TRBJ1-6	TRBV12-3/TRBV12-4	-	12	-	CASRLTSSPLHF	TGTGCCAGCAGACTCACGTCTTCACCCCTCCACTTT
TRBJ2-7	TRBV15	-	13	-	CATSRDSGNEQYF	TGTGCCACCAGCAGAGATTCAGGGAACGAGCAGTACTTC
TRBJ1-1	TRBV28	-	13	-	CASHGGANTEAFF	TGTGCCAGCCATGGTGGGGCTAACACTGAAGCTTTCTTT
TRBJ1-4	TRBV7-9	once	16	TRBD1	CASSFGQGEPNEKLFF	TGTGCCAGCAGCTTTGGACAGGGAGAGCCTAATGAAAAACTGTTTTTT
TRBJ1-3	TRBV6-5	-	15	-	CASRATGSTGNTIYF	TGTGCCAGCAGGGCGACAGGTTCCACGGGAAACACCATATATTTT